This T cell receptor beta chain originates from a study of OX40 agonist ivuxolimab in advanced cancers. Study background: Of the patients, three showed partial responses, one with hepatocellular carcinoma and two with cutaneous melanoma.

Assay used: immunoSEQ multiplex PCR; TCRdb lists only in-frame clones, some missing. The sample includes fewer than 40,000 clones, around four fifths seen only once; the top ten take over 7.5%. This specimen consisted of CD4+ or CD8+ T cells sorted from blood, obtained in a trial of the OX40 agonist ivuxolimab. The receptor comes from an adult with an advanced solid tumor such as melanoma, head and neck, liver or kidney cancer.

CDR3 sequence reads: CASSRTGEQFF. The CDR3 nucleotides read TGTGCCAGCAGCCGTACAGGAGAGCAGTTCTTC. This chain uses TRBV4-2 with TRBJ2-1; tentative D call: TRBD1 (5 bases). In germline, CDR1 is LGHNA, CDR2 YNFKEQ. The CDR3 sequence is 11 residues long. With 4 bases removed from V and 10 bases from J, the gap between germline ends came to 8 bases.